Listed below are T cell receptor beta chains from one sample, sequenced in a study of T cell repertoires and leukemia-associated antigens. No antigen has been identified for these receptors. TCRdb redid the calling of the 5' RACE reads with MiXCR, one entry per CDR3 protein. The data show roughly 10,000 distinct CDR3 sequences, with 43% seen just once and around 55% held by the top ten. The sample comprised CD3+ T cells sorted from blood and cultured. The receptors derive from a female donor in good health. Each CDR3 is given with its conserved first and last residue. Clone size is stated in some rows and not others, as once, few, many or a class when expanded.

size | V | CDR3
few | TRBV3-1 | CASSQIASGAYEQYF
many | TRBV29-1 | CSVENTHNEQFF
few | TRBV2 | CASSVKEGNTEAFF
NA | TRBV28 | CASSQGGQGVRYTF
few | TRBV5-1 | CASSPRVGSYNEQFF
NA | TRBV5-1 | CASSYGQGTGSSTDTQYF
NA | TRBV20-1 | CSASLAGGLYNEQFF
few | TRBV7-9 | CASSPPRAGEGETQYF
few | TRBV6-5 | CASSSDNYNSPLHF
few | TRBV20-1 | CSADSGENQPQHF
medium-sized | TRBV12-3/TRBV12-4 | CASSTPGREREQFF
NA | TRBV13 | CASSLGRAEQNF
NA | TRBV20-1 | CSASRPSYEQYF
few | TRBV29-1 | CSVEGKGKLFF
NA | TRBV5-1 | CASSSSSGSADTQYF
NA | TRBV20-1 | CSANPGTSLYGELFF
NA | TRBV10-3 | CAISEQGSNEQYF
once | TRBV20-1 | CSARGTSGTLNTGELFF
once | TRBV12-5 | CASGPGQSYNEQFF
medium-sized | TRBV5-1 | CASRDSYEQYF
NA | TRBV5-1 | CASSLGGSGSYEQYF
NA | TRBV7-9 | CASLAEREYPLEQYF
few | TRBV7-2 | CASSSRDAGRHGYTF
medium-sized | TRBV5-1 | CASSLAGSGLIF
medium-sized | TRBV20-1 | CSALVPWVPYEQYF
NA | TRBV5-1 | CASSLDADGYTF
medium-sized | TRBV20-1 | CSASQETQYF
many | TRBV30 | CAWSAPSLAGGPDTQYF
NA | TRBV7-2 | CASSLEGTSGSYEQYF
few | TRBV20-1 | CSAIYGTGGLEQYF
NA | TRBV5-4 | CASSFGEAGNTIYF
NA | TRBV5-8 | CASSRAPETQYF
NA | TRBV12-3/TRBV12-4 | CASSLSYPTLPGQGFTYGYTF
NA | TRBV4-3 | CASSQASSGSSYNEQFF
NA | TRBV29-1 | CGVEDFGKGGNEQYF
once | TRBV3-1 | CASSQTHAANYGYTF
once | TRBV5-1 | CAGSSNDRVGDEQFF
few | TRBV5-1 | CASKNREGGSYEQYF
NA | TRBV20-1 | CSARMRVLSYEQYF
NA | TRBV29-1 | CSVERLAEYNEQFF
many | TRBV12-3/TRBV12-4 | CASSSNPGLPAEAFF
medium-sized | TRBV5-1 | CASSSRAGAMGNEQFF
medium-sized | TRBV10-3 | CAISEGLYYEQYF
NA | TRBV29-1 | CGARTILYGQYF
many | TRBV7-7 | CASSLDGVEQFF
NA | TRBV4-2 | CASSLGGPYNEQFF
NA | TRBV20-1 | CSLIGGLEQYF
NA | TRBV29-1 | CSVTDAGGPRGSTDTQYF
NA | TRBV12-3/TRBV12-4 | CASSLAGGLVTDTQYF
NA | TRBV28 | CASSYRGVGWENIQYF
NA | TRBV5-5 | CASSISDRVDYEQYF
few | TRBV4-1 | CASSQAPGQGAYEQYF
NA | TRBV5-1 | CASSLLTGQKGPEAFF
NA | TRBV14 | CASSHPSTRVEQYF
NA | TRBV20-1 | CSARDPLTGNTEAFF
NA | TRBV4-1 | CASSQGHGSGANVLTF
few | TRBV18 | CASSPRMSIGELFF
once | TRBV5-1 | CASSFSGYSTDTQYF
many | TRBV18 | CASSPPSLIGQFF